This passage covers 19 T cell receptor beta chains from one sample sequenced in a study of blood T cell repertoires in COVID-19. Measured with immunoSEQ multiplex PCR; TCRdb has only the in-frame clones, and not every one. Of approximately 96,000 clones in the sample, about 95% were seen once. Source material: peripheral blood. Receptors were obtained from a human donor with active COVID-19. The donor label of this sample is uncertain.

This chain connects TRBV6-6 to TRBJ1-2, with D possibly matching TRBD1 (6 bases). The CDR3 consists of 15 residues. V was cut by 5 bases and J by 6 bases, with 19 bases left in between. Germline-derived CDR1 and CDR2 are MNHNY and SVGAGI (reference sequence). The CDR3 DNA is TGTGCCAGCAGTAAAAAGACAGGAAGTTTGGATGGCTACACCTTC. It translates to CASSKKTGSLDGYTF.

This sequence joins TRBV18 and TRBJ2-3; 7 positions agree with TRBD2. The CDR3 has 14 amino acids. The germline gives CDR1 KGHSH, CDR2 LQKENI. J gave up 2 bases and V 2 bases, and 1 base lay outside the gene matches. The CDR3 reads CASSPTSATDTQYF. The CDR3 DNA reads TGTGCCAGCTCACCAACTAGCGCCACAGATACGCAGTATTTT.

The genes are TRBV6-5 and TRBJ1-1; D call uncertain. CDR1 and CDR2 (germline): MNHEY, SVGAGI. The CDR3 extends over 13 amino acids. The V end lost 6 bases, the J end lost 2 bases, and 10 bases lay between the germline ends. The CDR3 DNA reads as TGTGCCAGCAGCCTAGCCGAAAACACTGAAGCTTTCTTT. This sequence encodes CASSLAENTEAFF.

There are a few counts of this clone. The V and J genes are TRBV13 and TRBJ2-5, with 11 positions matching TRBD1. CDR1 PRHDT and CDR2 FYEKMQ come from the germline V gene (reference sequence). The J segment lost 4 bases and the V segment lost 5 bases, leaving 12 bases of the junction unmatched. CDR3 size: 17 residues. The CDR3 coding sequence is TGTGCCAGCAGCCAAGGAGGACAGGGGGCTGTAGGAGAGACCCAGTACTTC. As protein: CASSQGGQGAVGETQYF.

The rearrangement joins TRBV28 to TRBJ2-1, with D perhaps TRBD1 (5 bases). The CDR3 loop spans 16 amino acids. The V gene lost 5 bases and the J gene lost 0 bases, with 14 bases spanning the gap. Germline V gene data show CDR1 as MDHEN and CDR2 as SYDVKM. CDR3 coding DNA: TGTGCCAGCAGTGAGACAGCCTTCTACTCCTACAATGAGCAGTTCTTC. The encoded protein is CASSETAFYSYNEQFF.

V gene TRBV5-6 combines with J gene TRBJ2-7; D gene ambiguous. V was trimmed by 0 bases and J by 0 bases, leaving 4 bases between them. CDR1 is SGHDT, CDR2 YYEEEE, per germline. There are 13 residues in the CDR3. The CDR3 is CASSLVGSYEQYF. CDR3 bases: TGTGCCAGCAGCTTGGTCGGCTCCTACGAGCAGTACTTC.

This chain uses TRBV5-1 with TRBJ2-1, with TRBD1 matching over 8 bases. After removal of 4 bases from V and 8 bases from J, the junction contained 8 bases not matched to a gene. The CDR3 extends over 14 amino acids. Germline CDR1 and CDR2: SGHRS and YFSETQ. CDR3 amino acids: CASSLKDRVDEQFF. The CDR3 DNA reads as TGCGCCAGCAGCCTAAAGGACAGGGTGGATGAGCAGTTCTTC. Together with reference TRBV5-1 and TRBJ2-1, the CDR3 gives the full variable domain: KAGVTQTPRYLIKTRGQQVTLSCSPISGHRSVSWYQQTPGQGLQFLFEYFSETQRNKGNFPGRFSGRQFSNSRSEMNVSTLELGDSALYLCASSLKDRVDEQFFGPGTRLTVL.

This chain links TRBV5-4 with TRBJ1-4, with a possible D match to TRBD1 (6 bases). The CDR3 loop spans 14 amino acids. Per germline, CDR1 SGHNT and CDR2 YYREEE (reference sequence). The ends were cut back, 2 bases at V and 11 bases at J, with 16 bases in the middle. The CDR3 DNA sequence: TGTGCCAGCAGCTTATCAGGGGCCTTAGGGAAACTGTTTTTT. Encoded protein: CASSLSGALGKLFF.

V is TRBV7-2 and J is TRBJ2-1; 12 nucleotides align to TRBD2. CDR1 is SGHTA and CDR2 is FQGNSA in the germline V gene. V trimming: 5 bases; J trimming: 7 bases; junction bases outside the gene matches: 6. The CDR3 sequence is 15 residues long. In nucleotides, the CDR3 is TGTGCCAGCAGCAACCTAGCGGGGGGGTTAAATGAGCAGTTCTTC. Encoded protein: CASSNLAGGLNEQFF.

This rearrangement joins TRBV18 to TRBJ1-4; D gene ambiguous. The CDR3 is 14 residues long. Germline CDR1 and CDR2: KGHSH and LQKENI. V gave up 3 bases and J gave up 6 bases, with 11 bases separating them. CDR3 protein: CASSPSGFDEKLFF. CDR3 bases: TGTGCCAGCTCACCTTCGGGGTTTGATGAAAAACTGTTTTTT.

This rearrangement joins TRBV11-2 to TRBJ2-5; 12 bases match TRBD1. The CDR3 has 15 residues. The V and J ends lost 5 bases and 5 bases, in that order; junction bases with no gene match: 6. Looked up from germline, CDR1 is SGHAT and CDR2 is FQNNGV. In DNA form, the CDR3 reads TGTGCCAGCAGCCCCGGGACAGGGGGCGTGGAGACCCAGTACTTC. Amino acid sequence: CASSPGTGGVETQYF.

This sequence joins TRBV5-4 and TRBJ2-2, with 7 bases aligning to TRBD1. Looked up from germline, CDR1 is SGHNT and CDR2 is YYREEE (reference sequence). This CDR3 spans 16 amino acids. V lost 4 bases and J lost 3; bases outside the gene matches: 9. CDR3 region: CASSANRGSDTGELFF. The DNA for the CDR3 is TGTGCCAGCAGCGCTAACAGGGGTTCGGACACCGGGGAGCTGTTTTTT.

The J gene is TRBJ1-5, the V gene TRBV28; TRBD1 matches 8 bases. Germline trimming cut 6 bases from V and 9 bases from J; bases unmatched to any gene: 7. The CDR3 sequence is 13 residues long. Germline V gene sequence: CDR1 MDHEN, CDR2 SYDVKM. The CDR3 DNA follows: TGTGCCAGCAGGGTACAGGGGGTAGGGCCCCAGCATTTT. This encodes CASRVQGVGPQHF.

The genes are TRBV7-9 and TRBJ2-2; tentatively, D is TRBD2 (6 bases). Germline CDR1 and CDR2: SEHNR and FQNEAQ (reference sequence). The CDR3 runs to 16 residues. V gave up 6 bases and J gave up 2 bases, with 16 bases separating them. The CDR3 coding sequence is TGTGCCAGCAGTGAATGGGGACTTCAAAACACCGGGGAGCTGTTTTTT. Its protein is CASSEWGLQNTGELFF.

Comments on this clone: At the DNA level, this CDR3 is encoded by other sequences in the same sample as well. V is TRBV9 and J is TRBJ1-1; D unresolved. V shed 0 bases and J shed 0 bases, with 6 bases lying between them. The CDR3 extends over 14 amino acids. CDR1 and CDR2 from the germline V gene are SGDLS and YYNGEE. The CDR3, as DNA: TGTGCCAGCAGCGTAGGTCAATTGAACACTGAAGCTTTCTTT. It is translated as CASSVGQLNTEAFF. Full variable domain (remainder filled in from reference TRBV9 and TRBJ1-1): DSGVTQTPKHLITATGQRVTLRCSPRSGDLSVYWYQQSLDQGLQFLIQYYNGEERAKGNILERFSAQQFPDLHSELNLSSLELGDSALYFCASSVGQLNTEAFFGQGTRLTVV.

CDR3 DNA: TGTGCCAGCAGCTTAGGGGTAGCGGGAGGAGTAAGCCAAGAGACCCAGTACTTC. Amino acids: CASSLGVAGGVSQETQYF. V is TRBV7-2 and J is TRBJ2-5, with 10 bases identical to TRBD2. The V segment lost 1 base and the J segment 1 base; nucleotides outside the gene matches: 9. Germline values: CDR1 SGHTA, CDR2 FQGNSA. The CDR3 has 18 amino acids.

J is TRBJ2-5 and V is TRBV4-1; TRBD2 matches at 8 bases. Germline V gene data show CDR1 as MGHRA and CDR2 as YSYEKL. V was clipped by 4 bases and J by 5 bases; unmatched bases: 6. The length of the CDR3 is 14 residues. CDR3 loop: CASSLRSGGETQYF. CDR3 nucleotides: TGCGCCAGCAGCCTCAGGTCGGGGGGGGAGACCCAGTACTTC.

This chain links TRBV28 with TRBJ2-1; perhaps TRBD1 as D (5 bases). CDR1 is MDHEN and CDR2 is SYDVKM in the germline V gene. Trimming removed 5 bases at V and 8 bases at J, with 10 bases between. The CDR3 totals 12 residues. CDR3: CASSRQGYEQFF. CDR3 sequence (DNA): TGTGCCAGCAGTCGCCAGGGCTATGAGCAGTTCTTC.

This clone occurred a few times. The rearrangement links TRBV6-5 to TRBJ1-2; D remains ambiguous. V lost 7 bases to trimming and J lost 4 bases, with 16 bases between them. Germline assignment: CDR1 MNHEY and CDR2 SVGAGI. This CDR3 spans 14 amino acids. The CDR3 protein is CASKSGRGIYGYTF. The CDR3 region has the DNA TGTGCCAGCAAAAGCGGACGGGGAATCTATGGCTACACCTTC.